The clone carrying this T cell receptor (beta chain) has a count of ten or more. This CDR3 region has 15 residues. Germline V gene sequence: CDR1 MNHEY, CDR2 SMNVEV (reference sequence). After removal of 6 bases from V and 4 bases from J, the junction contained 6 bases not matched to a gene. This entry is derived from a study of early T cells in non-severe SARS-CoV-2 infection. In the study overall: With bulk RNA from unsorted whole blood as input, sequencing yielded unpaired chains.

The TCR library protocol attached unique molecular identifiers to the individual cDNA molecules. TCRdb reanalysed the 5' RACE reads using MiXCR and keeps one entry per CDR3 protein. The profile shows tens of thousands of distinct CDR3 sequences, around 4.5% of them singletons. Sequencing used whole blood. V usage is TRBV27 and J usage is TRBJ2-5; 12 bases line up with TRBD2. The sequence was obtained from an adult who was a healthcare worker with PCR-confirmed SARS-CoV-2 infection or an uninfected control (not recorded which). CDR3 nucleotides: TGTGCCAGCAGACCCGGACTAGCGGGACGAGAGACCCAGTACTTC. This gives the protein CASRPGLAGRETQYF.